This T cell receptor (beta chain) comes out of a study of CD8+ T cells in alopecia areata. CDR3 length: 13 residues. Germline lookup yields CDR1 MNHNS and CDR2 SASEGT. V gave up 3 bases and J gave up 1 base, with 6 bases separating them. Treatment: oral pan-JAK inhibitor, 5-10 mg twice daily. cDNA serving as the sequencing template came from extracted, reverse transcribed RNA. TCRdb's table, derived via immunoSEQ multiplex PCR, lists solely in-frame clones and lacks some. This table holds roughly 120,000 clones, 50% to 75% found once. The origin of this receptor is a human donor with alopecia areata. The material sequenced was CD8+ T cells sorted from blood, taken at week 24, from a patient treated with tofacitinib. The J gene is TRBJ1-1, the V gene TRBV6-1; D unresolved. The CDR3 protein is CASSDDGNTEAFF. The CDR3 region has the DNA TGTGCCAGCAGTGACGACGGGAACACTGAAGCTTTCTTT.